This T cell receptor (beta chain) stems from a study of T cell responses to AZD1222 COVID-19 vaccine. This table comes from immunoSEQ multiplex PCR, and its TCRdb copy is limited to in-frame clones, with some not included. The table lists approximately 170,000 clones, around 87% of them singletons. Whole-study findings and limits: AZD1222 recipients seropositive at baseline numbered only six or seven. Elevations in Spike-specific TCR breadth and depth followed administration of two AZD1222 doses. Donors in the cohort were predominantly white British and more often female, and clonal diversity was possibly underestimated. It was only after the peak T cell response that any repertoires were sampled.

The CDR3 loop spans 15 amino acids. Trimming shortened V by 6 bases and J by 8 bases, and 22 bases separated the two germline ends. Germline V gene data show CDR1 as MGHRA and CDR2 as YSYEKL. This clone was counted once. Its specificity is unknown. The starting material was peripheral blood, obtained on day 0 of AZD1222 vaccination. The chain links TRBV4-1 to TRBJ1-2; D unresolved. The TCR was taken from an adult in good health. The CDR3 DNA reads TGCGCCAGCAGAGAACTCCGCGGGGAAGTTAGAGGCTACACCTTC. It codes for CASRELRGEVRGYTF.